A single sample gave rise to the 11 T cell receptor beta chains below, sequenced in a study of T cells in tumors after PD-1 blockade. Clones were sequenced by immunoSEQ multiplex PCR, and TCRdb holds only the in-frame ones, with some missing. Seen here are about 33,000 clones, roughly 78% observed once, and the top ten hold about 38%. Sequencing used PBMCs, obtained before anti-PD-1 treatment. The receptor source for this set is a human donor with basal cell carcinoma.

The chain links TRBV5-5 to TRBJ1-3, with 12 positions matching TRBD1. The CDR3 is made up of 15 amino acids. The V and J ends lost 3 bases and 5 bases, in that order; junction bases with no gene match: 3. Germline loops: CDR1 SGHKS, CDR2 YYEKEE (reference sequence). CDR3 DNA: TGTGCCAGCAGCTCGGGGACAGGGGGCCGAAACACCATATATTTT. This sequence encodes CASSSGTGGRNTIYF.

The CDR3 is CASSLDPGLDTEAFF. The CDR3 nucleotides read TGTGCCAGCAGCTTAGATCCGGGTCTTGACACTGAAGCTTTCTTT. The gene calls are TRBV11-3 and TRBJ1-1; D not certain. The CDR3 length is 15 residues. Germline CDR1 and CDR2: SGHNT and YENEEA. V lost 0 bases and J 3 bases, leaving 11 bases between the germline ends.

The V call is TRBV7-8, the J call TRBJ2-7; a weak D match, TRBD2 (6 bases). The CDR3 contains 13 residues. V was shortened by 7 bases and J by 6 bases, with 16 bases between the two germline ends. Looked up from germline, CDR1 is SGHVS and CDR2 is FQNEAQ. The CDR3 region is CASMSSSASEQYF. The CDR3 DNA reads as TGTGCCAGCATGAGTTCTAGCGCAAGCGAGCAGTACTTC.

This clone was found once. The chain recombines TRBV6-6 with TRBJ1-2; 7 nucleotides agree with TRBD1. Germline V gene sequence: CDR1 MNHNY, CDR2 SVGAGI (reference sequence). CDR3 length: 13 residues. V lost 5 bases to trimming and J lost 8 bases; unmatched junction nucleotides: 8. The DNA for the CDR3 is TGTGCCAGCAGTAACAGGGGTACGGGGGGCTACACCTTC. Translation: CASSNRGTGGYTF.

The chain carries TRBV12-1 and TRBJ1-4. TRBV12-1 is recorded as a pseudogene. CDR3 length: 12 residues. Written as DNA, the CDR3 is TGTGCCAGCAGCACAACTAATGAAAAACTGTTTTTT. Translated, it gives CASSTTNEKLFF.

This clone was counted a few times. The gene calls are TRBV9 and TRBJ1-1, with D unclear. Trimming took off 0 bases at V and 1 base at J, with 4 bases between the two ends. This CDR3 is built from 13 residues. Germline V gene data show CDR1 as SGDLS and CDR2 as YYNGEE. The chain's CDR3 is CASSVGANTEAFF. In DNA form, the CDR3 reads TGTGCCAGCAGCGTAGGGGCGAACACTGAAGCTTTCTTT.

V is TRBV30 and J is TRBJ2-2; D gene unclear. V was pared by 1 base and J by 6 bases, with 12 bases between. This CDR3 has 14 residues. In germline, CDR1 is GTSNPN, CDR2 SVGIG (reference sequence). The CDR3 sequence: CAWSGTRVAGELFF. The CDR3 bases are TGTGCCTGGAGTGGAACCCGTGTAGCCGGGGAGCTGTTTTTT.

This clone has a handful of counts. V is TRBV7-6 and J is TRBJ2-1; D ambiguous. Germline V gives CDR1 SGHVS, CDR2 FNYEAQ. The germline V and J ends were trimmed by 5 bases and 9 bases, with 14 bases remaining between them. The CDR3 is 13 residues long. The CDR3 coding sequence is TGTGCCAGCAGCCCTCCAGGCGGAGTTGAGCAGTTCTTC. Its protein is CASSPPGGVEQFF.

This clone was found a few times. The V call is TRBV6-2 or TRBV6-3, the J call TRBJ2-1, with D possibly TRBD1 on 5 matching bases. The length of the CDR3 is 13 residues. Germline V gene data show CDR1 as MNHEY and CDR2 as SVGEGT. V gave up 2 bases and J gave up 10 bases, with 12 bases separating them. CDR3 DNA: TGTGCCAGCAGTTACCTGGGGCGAGGAGAGCAGTTCTTC. Its protein product is CASSYLGRGEQFF.

This clone is deemed medium-sized. This chain joins TRBV9 and TRBJ2-7; maybe TRBD1 (6 bases). The CDR3 has 13 residues. The V end was cut by 4 bases, the J end by 6 bases, with 14 bases between. Germline CDR1 SGDLS, CDR2 YYNGEE. Here the CDR3 reads CASSPQGMIEQYF. In DNA form, the CDR3 reads TGTGCCAGCAGCCCCCAGGGGATGATCGAGCAGTACTTC.

The chain recombines TRBV19 with TRBJ2-3; unclear D gene. V shed 7 bases and J shed 4 bases, with 9 bases lying between them. The CDR3 totals 12 residues. Per germline, CDR1 LNHDA and CDR2 SQIVND (reference sequence). CDR3 in DNA: TGTGCCAGTACTCTTCAGCCAGATACGCAGTATTTT. This codes for CASTLQPDTQYF.